This T cell receptor beta chain was sequenced during a study of blood T cells in healthy people across ages. Study-level points and caveats: TCR beta diversity, measured per million T cells, fell in a roughly linear way with age.

A note on this clonotype: Its specificity is not known.

V trimming: 1 base; J trimming: 8 bases; junction bases outside the gene matches: 5. The CDR3 loop spans 13 amino acids. Germline V CDR1 and CDR2: DFQATT, SNEGSKA (reference sequence). Combining a sample-barcoded 5' primer with a J-beta primer mix, a second PCR ran for about 6 to 12 cycles. Each cDNA molecule was tagged by a template-switch adaptor with 12 random nucleotides. TCRdb itself ran the 5' RACE reads through MiXCR, one entry per CDR3 protein. The table records approximately 1.5 million distinct CDR3 sequences, 34% of them present only once. The origin of this receptor is a woman in her 30s in good health. Sequencing input: blood. The chain links TRBV20-1 to TRBJ2-1; 7 bases agree with TRBD2. CDR3 bases: TGCAGTGCTAGAGGGGGGACTACCCATGAGCAGTTCTTC. Its protein product is CSARGGTTHEQFF.